This is a list of T cell receptor beta chains from one sample in a study of blood T cell repertoires in COVID-19. TCRdb's copy holds only in-frame clones and misses some; the assay was immunoSEQ multiplex PCR. Here the sample spans around 50,000 clones, about 72% being singletons. Specimen: PBMCs or T cells enriched from blood (not recorded which). The source is a woman aged 50 to 65 with acute COVID-19. Each CDR3 is given with its conserved first and last residue. A D gene is named only where the DNA matches it firmly. Some rows have no size entry. The others give once, few or many, or a class for an expanded clone.

size: .
J: TRBJ2-3
D: TRBD2
V: TRBV3-1/TRBV3-2
DNA: TGTGCCAGCAGCAACTCACTAGCGGGGGGGGGAGATACGCAGTATTTT
CDR3: CASSNSLAGGGDTQYF

size: .
J: TRBJ2-7
D: .
V: TRBV5-8
DNA: TGTGCCAGCAGCTTGGGACTGCCTCCCTACGAGCAGTACTTC
CDR3: CASSLGLPPYEQYF

size: .
J: TRBJ2-6
D: .
V: TRBV5-4
DNA: TGTGCCAGCAGCTTTTTGCAGGGCGGTGGGGCCAACGTCCTGACTTTC
CDR3: CASSFLQGGGANVLTF

size: .
J: TRBJ1-2
D: TRBD1
V: TRBV11-1
DNA: TGTGCCAGCAGCTTAAGACAAGGACAGGGGGCTTCTGGCTACACCTTC
CDR3: CASSLRQGQGASGYTF

size: .
J: TRBJ2-3
D: .
V: TRBV11-2
DNA: TGTGCCAGCAGCTTAGGGCAGGGTTTAATCAGCACAGATACGCAGTATTTT
CDR3: CASSLGQGLISTDTQYF

size: .
J: TRBJ1-2
D: .
V: TRBV5-6
DNA: TGTGCCAGCAGCTTGAAGAGTTATGGCTACACCTTC
CDR3: CASSLKSYGYTF

size: few
J: TRBJ2-1
D: .
V: TRBV10-1
DNA: TGCGCCAGCAGTCCAGGGGGGCGAGTTAGCGGATTATTCAATGAGCAGTTCTTC
CDR3: CASSPGGRVSGLFNEQFF

size: .
J: TRBJ1-1
D: TRBD1
V: TRBV6-5
DNA: TGTGCCAGCAAGACGGGGACAGGCAGGAACACTGAAGCTTTCTTT
CDR3: CASKTGTGRNTEAFF

size: .
J: TRBJ1-2
D: TRBD1
V: TRBV9
DNA: TGTGCCAGCAGCGAAACAGGGGTCGACTATGGCTACACCTTC
CDR3: CASSETGVDYGYTF

size: .
J: TRBJ2-3
D: TRBD2
V: TRBV27
DNA: TGTGCCAGCAGTTTCGAAATAGCGGGGGGGCCGGGAGATACGCAGTATTTT
CDR3: CASSFEIAGGPGDTQYF

size: .
J: TRBJ2-2
D: TRBD2
V: TRBV5-4
DNA: TGTGCCAGCAGCGCTAGACTAGCGGGGGGGACCGGGGAGCTGTTTTTT
CDR3: CASSARLAGGTGELFF

size: .
J: TRBJ2-6
D: .
V: TRBV29-1
DNA: TGCAGCGTTGAAGGTCAGGGGAGCGGGGCCAACGTCCTGACTTTC
CDR3: CSVEGQGSGANVLTF

size: .
J: TRBJ2-1
D: .
V: TRBV7-9
DNA: TGTGCCAGCAGCTTAGCTTCCCTCAGGGGTGAGCAGTTCTTC
CDR3: CASSLASLRGEQFF

size: .
J: TRBJ2-2
D: TRBD1
V: TRBV19
DNA: TGTGCCAGTAGTATGCGGACAGGGAGGATCGGGGAGCTGTTTTTT
CDR3: CASSMRTGRIGELFF

size: .
J: TRBJ1-1
D: .
V: TRBV3-1/TRBV3-2
DNA: TGTGCCAGCAGCTCTAGGACTGAAGCTTTCTTT
CDR3: CASSSRTEAFF

size: once
J: TRBJ1-4
D: TRBD1
V: TRBV28
DNA: TGTGCCAGCAGTGACCTAGGACAGGGAGGTAGAGAACTGTTTTTT
CDR3: CASSDLGQGGRELFF

size: .
J: TRBJ1-2
D: TRBD1
V: TRBV6-5
DNA: TGTGCCAGCAGTTATTTGACAGGGAACTATGGCTACACCTTC
CDR3: CASSYLTGNYGYTF

size: .
J: TRBJ1-4
D: .
V: TRBV19
DNA: TGTGCCAGTAGACAGGCCCGTATGGGTGAAAAACTGTTTTTT
CDR3: CASRQARMGEKLFF

size: .
J: TRBJ1-4
D: TRBD1
V: TRBV5-1
DNA: TGCGCCAGCAGCGTGGGACAGGAGAATGAAAAACTGTTTTTT
CDR3: CASSVGQENEKLFF

size: .
J: TRBJ1-2
D: .
V: TRBV14
DNA: TGTGCCAGCAGCCAAGTTCAGGGTCATAACTATGGCTACACCTTC
CDR3: CASSQVQGHNYGYTF